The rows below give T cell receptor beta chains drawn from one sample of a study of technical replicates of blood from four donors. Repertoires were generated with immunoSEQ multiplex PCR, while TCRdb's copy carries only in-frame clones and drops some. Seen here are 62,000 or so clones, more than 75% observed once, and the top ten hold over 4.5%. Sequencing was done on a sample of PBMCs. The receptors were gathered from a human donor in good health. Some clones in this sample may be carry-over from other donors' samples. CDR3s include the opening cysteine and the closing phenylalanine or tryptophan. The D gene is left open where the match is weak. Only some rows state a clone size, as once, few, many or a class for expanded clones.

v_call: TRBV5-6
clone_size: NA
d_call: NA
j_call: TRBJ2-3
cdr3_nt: TGTGCCAGCAGCTTGGCTAATACGCAGTATTTT
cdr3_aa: CASSLANTQYF

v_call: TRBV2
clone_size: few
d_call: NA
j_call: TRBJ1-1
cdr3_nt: TGTGCCAGCAGGATACAGGGAGGGGCCACTGAAGCTTTCTTT
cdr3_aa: CASRIQGGATEAFF

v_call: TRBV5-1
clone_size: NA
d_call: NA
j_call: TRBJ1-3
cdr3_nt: TGCGCCAGCAGCTTGGAGCCGGGGGGCACTTCTGGAAACACCATATATTTT
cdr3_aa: CASSLEPGGTSGNTIYF

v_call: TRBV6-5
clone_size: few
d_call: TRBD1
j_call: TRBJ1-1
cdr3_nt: TGTGCCAGCAGTTACTCGGGGGACAGGGCTGAAGCTTTCTTT
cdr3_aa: CASSYSGDRAEAFF

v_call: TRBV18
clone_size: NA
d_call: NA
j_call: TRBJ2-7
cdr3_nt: TGTGCCAGCTCACCAAGACAGGTTGCCTACGAGCAGTACTTC
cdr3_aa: CASSPRQVAYEQYF

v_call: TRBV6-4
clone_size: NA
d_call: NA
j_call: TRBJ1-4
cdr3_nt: TGTGCCAGCAGTGGCGGACAGCTTACAACTAATGAAAAACTGTTTTTT
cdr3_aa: CASSGGQLTTNEKLFF

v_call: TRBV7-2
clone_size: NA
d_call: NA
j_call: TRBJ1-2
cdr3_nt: TGTGCCAGCAGCTTCACGGTAGCGGCTGGCTACACCTTC
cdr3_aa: CASSFTVAAGYTF

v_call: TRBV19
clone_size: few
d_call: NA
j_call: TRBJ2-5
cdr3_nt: TGTGCCAGTAGTATAGATACCAATCGTCGGGAGACCCAGTACTTC
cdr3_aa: CASSIDTNRRETQYF

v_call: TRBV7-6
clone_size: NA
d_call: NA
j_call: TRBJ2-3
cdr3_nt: TGTGCCAGCAGCTTAGAGGGGGATACGCAGTATTTT
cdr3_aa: CASSLEGDTQYF

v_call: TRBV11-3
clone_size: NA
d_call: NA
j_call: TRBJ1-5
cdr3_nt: TGTGCCAGCAGCTTAGATCCGGCGAGGGGGAAGAGCAATCAGCCCCAGCATTTT
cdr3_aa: CASSLDPARGKSNQPQHF